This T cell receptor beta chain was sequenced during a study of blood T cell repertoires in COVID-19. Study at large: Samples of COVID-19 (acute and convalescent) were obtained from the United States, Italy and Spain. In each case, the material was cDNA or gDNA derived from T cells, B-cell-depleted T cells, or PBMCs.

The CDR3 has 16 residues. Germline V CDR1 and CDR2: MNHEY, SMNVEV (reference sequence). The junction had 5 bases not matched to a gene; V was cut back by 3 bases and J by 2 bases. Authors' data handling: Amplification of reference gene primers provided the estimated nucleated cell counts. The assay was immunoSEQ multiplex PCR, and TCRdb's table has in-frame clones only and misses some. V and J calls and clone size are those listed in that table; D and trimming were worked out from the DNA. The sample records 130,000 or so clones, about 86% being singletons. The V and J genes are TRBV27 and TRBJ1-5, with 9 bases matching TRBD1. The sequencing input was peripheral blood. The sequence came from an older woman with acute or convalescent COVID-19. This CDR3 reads CASSFTGQGGNQPQHF. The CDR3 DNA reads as TGTGCCAGCAGTTTTACGGGACAGGGAGGCAATCAGCCCCAGCATTTT.